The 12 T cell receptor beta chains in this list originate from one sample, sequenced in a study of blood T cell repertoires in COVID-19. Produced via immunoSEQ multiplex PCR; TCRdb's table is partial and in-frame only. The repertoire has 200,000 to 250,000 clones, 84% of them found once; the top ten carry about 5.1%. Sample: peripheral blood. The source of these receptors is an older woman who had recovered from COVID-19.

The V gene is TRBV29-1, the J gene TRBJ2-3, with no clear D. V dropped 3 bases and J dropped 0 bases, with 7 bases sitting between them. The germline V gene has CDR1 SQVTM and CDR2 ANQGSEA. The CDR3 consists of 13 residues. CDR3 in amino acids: CSVDSPSTDTQYF. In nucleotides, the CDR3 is TGCAGCGTTGACTCCCCTAGCACAGATACGCAGTATTTT.

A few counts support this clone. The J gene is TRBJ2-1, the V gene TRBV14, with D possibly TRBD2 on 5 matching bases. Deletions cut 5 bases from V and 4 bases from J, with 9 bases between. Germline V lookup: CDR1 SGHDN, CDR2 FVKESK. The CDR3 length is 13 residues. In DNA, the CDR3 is TGTGCCAGCAGCACTACGGGGTACAATGAGCAGTTCTTC. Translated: CASSTTGYNEQFF.

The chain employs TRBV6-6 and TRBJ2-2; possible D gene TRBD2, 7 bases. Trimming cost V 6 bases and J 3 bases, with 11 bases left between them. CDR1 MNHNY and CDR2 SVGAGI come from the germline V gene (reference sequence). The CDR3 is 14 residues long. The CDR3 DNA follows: TGTGCCAGCAGGGGGGGGGCGCACACCGGGGAGCTGTTTTTT. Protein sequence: CASRGGAHTGELFF.

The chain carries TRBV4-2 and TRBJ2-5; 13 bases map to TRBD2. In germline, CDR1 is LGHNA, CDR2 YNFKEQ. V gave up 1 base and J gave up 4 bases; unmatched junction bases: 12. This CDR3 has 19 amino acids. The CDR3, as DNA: TGTGCCAGCAGCCAAGGCGGGGGGACTAGCGGGGATCTAGGAGAGACCCAGTACTTC. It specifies CASSQGGGTSGDLGETQYF.

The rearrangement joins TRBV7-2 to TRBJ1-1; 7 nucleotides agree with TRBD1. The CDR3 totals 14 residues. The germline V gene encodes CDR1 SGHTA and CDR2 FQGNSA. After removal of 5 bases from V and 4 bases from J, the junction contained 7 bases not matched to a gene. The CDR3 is CASSPETGRTEAFF. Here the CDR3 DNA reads TGTGCCAGCAGCCCCGAGACAGGGCGCACTGAAGCTTTCTTT.

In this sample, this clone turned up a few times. In DNA form, the CDR3 reads TGTGCCTGGAGTTTAGCGGGGGGGCGTATAAATGAGCAGTTCTTC. Residues: CAWSLAGGRINEQFF. The chain couples TRBV30 to TRBJ2-1; 11 bases map to TRBD2. The CDR3 sequence is 15 residues long. V trimming: 2 bases; J trimming: 7 bases; junction bases outside the gene matches: 7. Germline CDR1 is GTSNPN and CDR2 is SVGIG (reference sequence).

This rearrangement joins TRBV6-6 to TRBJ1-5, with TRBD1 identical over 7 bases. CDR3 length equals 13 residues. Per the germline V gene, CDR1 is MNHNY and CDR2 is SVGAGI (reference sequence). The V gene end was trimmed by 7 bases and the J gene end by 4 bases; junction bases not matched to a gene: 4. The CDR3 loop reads CASTTGANQPQHF. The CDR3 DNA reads TGTGCCAGCACTACAGGGGCAAATCAGCCCCAGCATTTT.

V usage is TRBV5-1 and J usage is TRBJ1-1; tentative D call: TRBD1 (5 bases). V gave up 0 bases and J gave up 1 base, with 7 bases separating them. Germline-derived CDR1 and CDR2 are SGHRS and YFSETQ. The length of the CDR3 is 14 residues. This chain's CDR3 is CASSLDRSNTEAFF. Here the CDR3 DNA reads TGCGCCAGCAGCTTGGACAGGTCGAACACTGAAGCTTTCTTT.

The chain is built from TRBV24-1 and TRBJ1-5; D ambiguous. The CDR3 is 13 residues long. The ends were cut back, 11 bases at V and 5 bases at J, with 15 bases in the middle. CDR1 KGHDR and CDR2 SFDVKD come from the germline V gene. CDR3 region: CANLHRQDQPQHF. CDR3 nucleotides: TGTGCCAACCTACACCGGCAGGATCAGCCCCAGCATTTT.

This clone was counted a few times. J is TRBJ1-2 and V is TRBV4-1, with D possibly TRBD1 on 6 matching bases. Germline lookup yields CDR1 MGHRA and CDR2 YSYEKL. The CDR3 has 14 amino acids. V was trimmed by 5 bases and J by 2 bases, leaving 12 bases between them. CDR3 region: CASSGHGGNYGYTF. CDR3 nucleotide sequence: TGCGCCAGCAGCGGCCATGGGGGCAACTATGGCTACACCTTC.

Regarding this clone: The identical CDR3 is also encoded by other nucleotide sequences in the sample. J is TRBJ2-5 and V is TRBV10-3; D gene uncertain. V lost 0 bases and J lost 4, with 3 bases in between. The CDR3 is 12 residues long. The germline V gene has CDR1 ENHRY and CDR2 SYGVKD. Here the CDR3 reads CAISESRETQYF. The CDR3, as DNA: TGTGCCATCAGTGAGTCGCGAGAGACCCAGTACTTC.

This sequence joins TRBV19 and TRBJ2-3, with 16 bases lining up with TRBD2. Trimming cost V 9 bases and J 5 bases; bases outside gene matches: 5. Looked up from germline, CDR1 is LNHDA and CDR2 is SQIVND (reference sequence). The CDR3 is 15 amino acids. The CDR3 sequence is CASGTSGGDLDTQYF. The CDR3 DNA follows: TGTGCCAGCGGGACTAGCGGGGGGGATTTAGATACGCAGTATTTT.